The 30 T cell receptor beta chains in this list originate from one sample, sequenced in a study of Ad26.COV2.S vaccination and SARS-CoV-2 variants. Described treatment: roughly 20 received Ad26.COV2.S at low or high dose, single or two shots; 5 received placebo; per-sample allocation not given. Sampling happened 63 days after the first vaccine or placebo injection. TCRdb's copy holds only in-frame clones and misses some; the assay was immunoSEQ multiplex PCR. The sample shows 440,000 or so clones, nearly 90% of them seen only once. This specimen was peripheral blood, taken in a trial of Ad26.COV2.S vaccine versus placebo. The receptors here all came from a person between 18 and 59 years old who received the Ad26.COV2.S COVID-19 vaccine or a placebo.

The count of this clone is one. The chain couples TRBV4-1 to TRBJ2-6; D may correspond to TRBD1 or TRBD2 (6 bases each). Trimming cost V 1 base and J 1 base, with 20 bases left between them. CDR3 size: 20 residues. Per the germline V gene, CDR1 is MGHRA and CDR2 is YSYEKL. CDR3 protein: CASSQGKFGGSESGANVLTF. The CDR3 nucleotides are TGCGCCAGCAGCCAAGGGAAATTCGGGGGCTCCGAATCTGGGGCCAACGTCCTGACTTTC.

The chain joins TRBV6-5 to TRBJ1-1; D unclear. The V gene lost 0 bases and the J gene lost 1 base, with 6 bases spanning the gap. Germline values: CDR1 MNHEY, CDR2 SVGAGI. CDR3 length: 14 amino acids. This chain's CDR3 is CASSYSNRNTEAFF. The CDR3 region has the DNA TGTGCCAGCAGTTACTCGAACCGGAACACTGAAGCTTTCTTT.

V is TRBV3-1 (or the pseudogene TRBV3-2) and J is TRBJ2-2; D call uncertain. The CDR3 consists of 13 residues. Trimming took 4 bases from V and 6 from J, leaving 9 bases between them. Germline-derived CDR1 and CDR2 are LGHDT and YNNKEL (reference sequence). CDR3 residues: CASSPLYAGELFF. CDR3 bases: TGTGCCAGCAGCCCCTTGTACGCCGGGGAGCTGTTTTTT.

This chain connects TRBV27 to TRBJ1-1, with D perhaps TRBD1 (5 bases). Germline lookup yields CDR1 MNHEY and CDR2 SMNVEV (reference sequence). This CDR3 is 14 amino acids long. The germline V and J ends were trimmed by 2 bases and 1 base, with 8 bases remaining between them. This chain's CDR3 is CASSLLGGNTEAFF. The CDR3 nucleotides read TGTGCCAGCAGTTTACTTGGGGGGAACACTGAAGCTTTCTTT.

The chain joins TRBV5-8 to TRBJ1-2; possible D gene TRBD1, 6 bases. The length of the CDR3 is 16 residues. Between the trimmed V and J ends, which lost 2 bases and 2 bases, there was a span of 16 bases. Germline V gene sequence: CDR1 SGHTS, CDR2 YDEGEE. Here the CDR3 reads CASSFSAGGLNYGYTF. The DNA for the CDR3 is TGTGCCAGCAGCTTTAGTGCGGGGGGCTTAAACTATGGCTACACCTTC.

The J gene is TRBJ2-7, the V gene TRBV7-9; no clear D gene. This CDR3 region has 12 residues. In germline, CDR1 is SEHNR, CDR2 FQNEAQ (reference sequence). The V and J ends lost 5 bases and 3 bases respectively, with 8 bases between them. The CDR3 loop is CASSDQYYEQYF. Here the CDR3 DNA reads TGTGCCAGCAGCGACCAATACTACGAGCAGTACTTC. Variable domain in full (rest from reference TRBV7-9 and TRBJ2-7): DTGVSQNPRHKITKRGQNVTFRCDPISEHNRLYWYRQTLGQGPEFLTYFQNEAQLEKSRLLSDRFSAERPKGSFSTLEIQRTEQGDSAMYLCASSDQYYEQYFGPGTRLTVT.

The V call is TRBV6-6, the J call TRBJ2-7; 7 bases match TRBD1. The V gene end was trimmed by 6 bases and the J gene end by 0 bases; junction bases not matched to a gene: 5. The CDR3 length is 14 residues. CDR1 MNHNY and CDR2 SVGAGI come from the germline V gene (reference sequence). This CDR3 is CASRRGQDSYEQYF. The DNA of the CDR3 is TGTGCCAGCAGACGCGGACAGGACTCCTACGAGCAGTACTTC.

The V gene is TRBV24-1, the J gene TRBJ2-1, with 11 bases lining up with TRBD2. This CDR3 region has 17 residues. V shed 0 bases and J 7 bases; nucleotides not matched to a gene: 7. Germline CDR1 KGHDR, CDR2 SFDVKD. The CDR3 DNA sequence: TGTGCCACCAGTGATTTGAGTCTAGCGGGAGGTAGGAATGAGCAGTTCTTC. It encodes CATSDLSLAGGRNEQFF.

Turning to this clone: The same CDR3 is also encoded by other DNA sequences in this sample. The rearrangement uses TRBV18 and TRBJ1-2, with 12 bases aligning to TRBD1. CDR1 and CDR2 (germline): KGHSH, LQKENI. The V segment lost 3 bases and the J segment 3 bases; nucleotides outside the gene matches: 2. The CDR3 sequence is 15 residues long. CDR3 amino acids: CASSPGTGGDYGYTF. CDR3 coding DNA: TGTGCCAGCTCACCGGGGACAGGGGGCGACTATGGCTACACCTTC.

Note on this clone: Other DNA variants within this sample encode the same CDR3. The chain joins TRBV12-3 or TRBV12-4 to TRBJ2-5; D not certain. V dropped 6 bases and J dropped 2 bases, with 4 bases sitting between them. This CDR3 is 11 amino acids long. The CDR3 loop is CASSLQETQYF. CDR3 coding DNA: TGTGCCAGCAGCCTACAAGAGACCCAGTACTTC.

The V call is TRBV19, the J call TRBJ2-2; D might be TRBD1 (5 bases). V was pared by 4 bases and J by 4 bases, with 13 bases between. Germline CDR1 and CDR2: LNHDA and SQIVND (reference sequence). This CDR3 is built from 15 residues. CDR3 bases: TGTGCCAGTAGTAGCCGACAAGGGGCCACCGGGGAGCTGTTTTTT. This gives the protein CASSSRQGATGELFF. Using reference TRBV19 and TRBJ2-2 for the parts outside the CDR3, the full variable domain is DGGITQSPKYLFRKEGQNVTLSCEQNLNHDAMYWYRQDPGQGLRLIYYSQIVNDFQKGDIAEGYSVSREKKESFPLTVTSAQKNPTAFYLCASSSRQGATGELFFGEGSRLTVL.

V gene TRBV28 combines with J gene TRBJ1-1; unclear D gene. V was trimmed by 4 bases and J by 3 bases, leaving 15 bases between them. In germline, CDR1 is MDHEN, CDR2 SYDVKM. CDR3 length: 15 amino acids. In nucleotides, the CDR3 is TGTGCCAGCAGTTCCCCCGGGATCGGGTACACTGAAGCTTTCTTT. This translates into CASSSPGIGYTEAFF.

The chain combines TRBV29-1 with TRBJ1-1; D possibly corresponds to TRBD1 (6 bases). V gave up 4 bases and J gave up 2 bases, with 11 bases separating them. Germline V gives CDR1 SQVTM, CDR2 ANQGSEA. The length of the CDR3 is 13 residues. The CDR3 DNA reads as TGCAGCGTTGTCCGGGACAAAAACACTGAAGCTTTCTTT. Amino acid sequence: CSVVRDKNTEAFF. Looking up the rest from reference TRBV29-1 and TRBJ1-1 gives the full variable domain: SAVISQKPSRDICQRGTSLTIQCQVDSQVTMMFWYRQQPGQSLTLIATANQGSEATYESGFVIDKFPISRPNLTFSTLTVSNMSPEDSSIYLCSVVRDKNTEAFFGQGTRLTVV.

V is TRBV11-2 and J is TRBJ1-1; D is unclear. V was clipped by 5 bases and J by 4 bases, with 17 bases between them. The CDR3 has 15 amino acids. Germline CDR1 SGHAT, CDR2 FQNNGV. The CDR3 here is CASSPGGSRITEAFF. The CDR3 nucleotides read TGTGCCAGCAGCCCTGGCGGTAGTCGGATCACTGAAGCTTTCTTT.

The V and J genes are TRBV11-2 and TRBJ2-3; D uncertain. Germline CDR1 is SGHAT and CDR2 is FQNNGV. The CDR3 spans 14 residues. V shed 5 bases and J shed 2 bases, with 11 bases lying between them. Written as DNA, the CDR3 is TGTGCCAGCAGCCCGGACGGTTACACAGATACGCAGTATTTT. Translating it yields CASSPDGYTDTQYF.

V and J are TRBV10-3 and TRBJ2-3; no firm D call. Trimming stripped 6 bases from V and 4 bases from J, with 11 bases between. CDR1 is ENHRY, CDR2 SYGVKD, per germline. The CDR3 is 13 amino acids. Here the CDR3 DNA reads TGTGCCATCAGCCCTCTAGGAGCAGATACGCAGTATTTT. Protein product: CAISPLGADTQYF.

This sequence joins TRBV5-1 and TRBJ2-3; a weak D match, TRBD1 (5 bases). CDR3 size: 13 residues. The germline V gene encodes CDR1 SGHRS and CDR2 YFSETQ. V lost 4 bases, J lost 5 bases, and 11 bases lay in between. The CDR3: CASSDRGGDTQYF. CDR3 nucleotide sequence: TGCGCCAGCAGCGATAGGGGTGGAGATACGCAGTATTTT.

This clone was detected only once. V gene TRBV7-2 combines with J gene TRBJ2-7; 7 bases align to TRBD1. The CDR3 totals 13 residues. Germline CDR1 and CDR2: SGHTA and FQGNSA. J lost 6 bases, V lost 5 bases, and 7 bases had no gene match. The CDR3: CASSLGQSLEQYF. The CDR3 bases are TGTGCCAGCAGCCTGGGACAGAGCCTCGAGCAGTACTTC.

V usage is TRBV28 and J usage is TRBJ1-2, with 7 nucleotides matching TRBD1. The J segment lost 1 base and the V segment lost 7 bases, leaving 3 bases of the junction unmatched. In germline, CDR1 is MDHEN, CDR2 SYDVKM. This CDR3 region has 13 residues. The CDR3 nucleotides read TGTGCCAGCAACCGGGACAGTAACTATGGCTACACCTTC. Its translation: CASNRDSNYGYTF.

The chain links TRBV24-1 to TRBJ1-2; the D is unclear. The CDR3 is 12 residues long. Trimming pared 3 bases from V and 7 bases from J, leaving 8 bases between. Germline V gene data show CDR1 as KGHDR and CDR2 as SFDVKD. The CDR3 loop reads CATSDQGGGYTF. The CDR3 DNA sequence: TGTGCCACCAGTGATCAAGGAGGTGGCTACACCTTC.

The chain links TRBV13 to TRBJ2-7; D is undetermined. Trimming shortened V by 1 base and J by 4 bases, and 17 bases separated the two germline ends. Germline V gene sequence: CDR1 PRHDT, CDR2 FYEKMQ (reference sequence). The CDR3 sequence is 16 residues long. The CDR3 protein is CASSLARTGGSYEQYF. Written as DNA, the CDR3 is TGTGCCAGCAGCTTAGCACGTACCGGCGGATCGTACGAGCAGTACTTC.

This clone turned up a few times. The chain joins TRBV4-3 to TRBJ1-6; D not certain. Germline V gene sequence: CDR1 LGHNA, CDR2 YSLEER. Trimming stripped 0 bases from V and 6 bases from J, with 9 bases between. The CDR3 has 15 amino acids. The CDR3 spells CASSQDILGNSPLHF. For the CDR3, the DNA is TGCGCCAGCAGCCAAGATATCCTCGGTAATTCACCCCTCCACTTT.

The chain combines TRBV6-2 or TRBV6-3 with TRBJ1-2; tentative D call: TRBD1 (6 bases). V was shortened by 5 bases and J by 8 bases, with 12 bases between the two germline ends. The CDR3 has 12 amino acids. CDR1 and CDR2 (germline): MNHEY, SVGEGT. The CDR3 sequence: CASSRRTVGYTF. DNA for the CDR3: TGTGCCAGCAGTCGCAGGACAGTGGGCTACACCTTC.

The gene calls are TRBV18 and TRBJ1-1; 7 nucleotides match TRBD1. The junction had 12 bases not matched to a gene; V was cut back by 5 bases and J by 0 bases. The germline V gene has CDR1 KGHSH and CDR2 LQKENI. The CDR3 has 17 residues. The CDR3 DNA reads as TGTGCCAGCTCATCGCAGGGGGGGGCGCGGGTGAACACTGAAGCTTTCTTT. Translated: CASSSQGGARVNTEAFF.

DNA of the CDR3: TGTGCCAGCAGTCGCACAGGCAGCGGGAGGGGCAATGAGCAGTTCTTC. It specifies CASSRTGSGRGNEQFF. The V gene is TRBV27, the J gene TRBJ2-1, with 10 bases that match TRBD2. The CDR3 loop spans 16 amino acids. Unmatched junction bases numbered 10, after V lost 5 bases and J lost 6 bases. Germline CDR1 and CDR2: MNHEY and SMNVEV (reference sequence).

The chain combines TRBV7-2 with TRBJ2-2; 7 nucleotides align to TRBD2. The V segment lost 6 bases and the J segment 2 bases; nucleotides outside the gene matches: 6. The CDR3 covers 15 residues. Germline V CDR1 and CDR2: SGHTA, FQGNSA. CDR3 bases: TGTGCCAGCAGTCCCGGGACTACAAACACCGGGGAGCTGTTTTTT. Protein: CASSPGTTNTGELFF.

V is TRBV5-4 and J is TRBJ2-4; TRBD1 matches at 9 bases. Germline V gives CDR1 SGHNT, CDR2 YYREEE (reference sequence). The CDR3 totals 14 residues. Germline trimming cut 2 bases from V and 9 bases from J; bases unmatched to any gene: 6. As DNA, the CDR3 is TGTGCCAGCAGCTTAGACAGGGGGTCGCCCATTCAGTACTTC. Amino acid sequence: CASSLDRGSPIQYF.

The chain joins TRBV15 to TRBJ1-2; 9 nucleotides align to TRBD1. Per the germline V gene, CDR1 is LNHNV and CDR2 is YYDKDF (reference sequence). The V segment lost 5 bases and the J segment 6 bases; nucleotides outside the gene matches: 4. This CDR3 is 13 amino acids long. The CDR3 DNA reads TGTGCCACCAGCGGACAGGGGTTGGATGGCTACACCTTC. Protein: CATSGQGLDGYTF. The full variable domain, completed using reference TRBV15 and TRBJ1-2, is DAMVIQNPRYQVTQFGKPVTLSCSQTLNHNVMYWYQQKSSQAPKLLFHYYDKDFNNEADTPDNFQSRRPNTSFCFLDIRSPGLGDTAMYLCATSGQGLDGYTFGSGTRLTVV.

The J gene is TRBJ1-2, the V gene TRBV19, with D possibly being TRBD1 (5 bases). The CDR3 is 12 residues long. Germline CDR1 reads LNHDA; CDR2 reads SQIVND (reference sequence). V dropped 4 bases and J dropped 5 bases, with 8 bases sitting between them. The CDR3 protein is CASSTRQYGYTF. The CDR3 DNA is TGTGCCAGTAGTACCCGACAGTATGGCTACACCTTC. Supplemented by reference TRBV19 and TRBJ1-2, the full variable domain reads DGGITQSPKYLFRKEGQNVTLSCEQNLNHDAMYWYRQDPGQGLRLIYYSQIVNDFQKGDIAEGYSVSREKKESFPLTVTSAQKNPTAFYLCASSTRQYGYTFGSGTRLTVV.

This chain links TRBV6-2 or TRBV6-3 with TRBJ1-1, with 7 bases that match TRBD1. Germline V gives CDR1 MNHEY, CDR2 SVGEGT. The ends lost 3 bases at V and 0 bases at J; junction bases unmatched: 13. The CDR3 is 18 amino acids. CDR3 in amino acids: CASSYGDSYMTLNTEAFF. CDR3 DNA sequence: TGTGCCAGCAGTTATGGGGACAGCTACATGACCTTGAACACTGAAGCTTTCTTT.